The T cell receptor beta chain under discussion was sequenced for a study of identical twins. TCRdb fed the 5' RACE reads into MiXCR, producing one record per CDR3 protein. The table lists 200,000 to 250,000 distinct CDR3 sequences, around 6.8% of them singletons, with 1.9% in the top ten. The CDR3 runs 15 residues. The germline V gene has CDR1 SSHAT and CDR2 FNYEAQ (reference sequence). This clonotype turned up a few times. A junction end diverges from the germline sequence, so it may reflect a read error. Another study also made use of these data, one on yellow fever vaccine responses in identical twins.

This chain joins TRBV7-7 and TRBJ2-7; D assignment may be TRBD1 or TRBD2 (5 bases each). The clonotype was recovered from a woman between 18 and 29 years old in good health. The sample comprised memory (CD45RO+) T cells sorted from blood. The CDR3 region is CASSLAQGPSFEQYF. The CDR3 DNA sequence: TGTGCTAGCAGCTTAGCGCAGGGACCTTCTTTCGAGCAGTACTTC.